The T cell receptor beta chain under discussion was sequenced for a study of cytomegalovirus exposure and HLA in healthy donors. The primer mix had 60 Vbeta and 13 Jbeta primers. Measured with immunoSEQ multiplex PCR; TCRdb has only the in-frame clones, and not every one. The sample contains fewer than 200,000 clones, around 77% of which appear only once. Germline V CDR1 and CDR2: MGHRA, YSYEKL. This CDR3 has 14 residues. Trimming took off 4 bases at V and 5 bases at J, with 11 bases between the two ends. The chain combines TRBV4-1 with TRBJ2-2; D is unresolved. This sequence originates from a man aged 55 to 70 in good health and CMV-seronegative. Sequences were obtained from PBMCs. The DNA of the CDR3 is TGCGCCAGCAGCCTCACACACCAGACCGGGGAGCTGTTTTTT. Its protein product is CASSLTHQTGELFF.